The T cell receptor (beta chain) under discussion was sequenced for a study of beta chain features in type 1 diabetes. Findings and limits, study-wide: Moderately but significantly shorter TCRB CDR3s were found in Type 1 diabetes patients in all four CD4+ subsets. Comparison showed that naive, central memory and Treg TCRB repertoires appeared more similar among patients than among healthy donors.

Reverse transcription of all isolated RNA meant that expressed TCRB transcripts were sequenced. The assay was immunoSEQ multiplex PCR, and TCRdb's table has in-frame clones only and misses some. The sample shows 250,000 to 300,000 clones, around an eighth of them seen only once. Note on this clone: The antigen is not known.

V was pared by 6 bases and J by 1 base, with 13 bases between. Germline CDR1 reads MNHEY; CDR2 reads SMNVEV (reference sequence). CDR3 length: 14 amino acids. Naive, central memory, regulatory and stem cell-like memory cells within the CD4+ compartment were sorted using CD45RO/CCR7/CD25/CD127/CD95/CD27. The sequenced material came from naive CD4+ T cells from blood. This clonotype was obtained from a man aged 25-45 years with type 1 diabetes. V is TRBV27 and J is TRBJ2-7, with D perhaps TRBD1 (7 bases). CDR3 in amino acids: CASRSQGGSYEQYF. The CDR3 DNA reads TGTGCCAGCAGGTCCCAGGGGGGATCCTACGAGCAGTACTTC.